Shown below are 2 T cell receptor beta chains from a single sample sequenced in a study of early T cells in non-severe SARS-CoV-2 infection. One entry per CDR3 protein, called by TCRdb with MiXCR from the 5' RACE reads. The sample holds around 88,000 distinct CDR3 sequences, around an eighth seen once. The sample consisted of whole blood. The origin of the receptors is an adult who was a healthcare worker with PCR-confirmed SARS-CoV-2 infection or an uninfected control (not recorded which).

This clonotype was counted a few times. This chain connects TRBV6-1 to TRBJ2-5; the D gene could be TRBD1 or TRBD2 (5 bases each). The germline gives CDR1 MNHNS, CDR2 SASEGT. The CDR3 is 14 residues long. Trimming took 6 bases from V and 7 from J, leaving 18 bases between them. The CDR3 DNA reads TGTGCCAGCAGACCCCCTGGGGGTCAGGGGACCCAGTACTTC. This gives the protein CASRPPGGQGTQYF.

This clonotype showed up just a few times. For the CDR3, the DNA is TGCAGTGCCCCGTGGAGGAGAAGGTACACCTTC. Translated, it gives CSAPWRRRYTF. The rearrangement links TRBV20-1 to TRBJ1-2; D ambiguous. The CDR3 runs 11 residues. Germline V CDR1 and CDR2: DFQATT, SNEGSKA (reference sequence). The V end lost 6 bases, the J end lost 11 bases, and 16 bases lay between the germline ends.